This T cell receptor (beta chain) is from a study of blood T cell repertoires in COVID-19. Across the whole study: Sites in the United States, Italy and Spain provided acute and convalescent COVID-19 samples.

Authors' analysis steps: Estimation of nucleated cell counts was performed using reference gene primer amplification. Sequencing used immunoSEQ multiplex PCR; TCRdb keeps in-frame clones, though not all of them. Clone size and V and J calls were adopted from that table, with D and trimming inferred from the DNA. The table has about 160,000 clones, approximately 90% seen once. The junction had 8 bases not matched to a gene; V was cut back by 8 bases and J by 5 bases. Germline CDR1 MNHNY, CDR2 SVGAGI (reference sequence). The CDR3 extends over 14 amino acids. This clonotype was obtained from a woman between 65 and 79 years old with COVID-19, enrolled during active disease. The chain combines TRBV6-6 with TRBJ1-5, with TRBD1 matching over 8 bases. Input material: peripheral blood. As DNA, the CDR3 is TGTGCCAGCGTGAACAGGGGGGAGGATCAGCCCCAGCATTTT. Translation: CASVNRGEDQPQHF.